This T cell receptor (beta chain) is drawn from a study of T-cell memory formation after mild COVID-19. General study points: CD4/CD8 balance held among clones contracting day 15 to 85, and later expanders leaned CD4+.

Via MiXCR, TCRdb re-called the 5' RACE reads, giving one row per CDR3 protein. The sample holds 470,000 or so distinct CDR3 sequences, roughly 23% seen once. The sample holds many counts of this clonotype. Its antigen is still unknown. The CDR3 has 15 residues. After removal of 6 bases from V and 2 bases from J, the junction contained 12 bases not matched to a gene. Germline V lookup: CDR1 DFQATT, CDR2 SNEGSKA (reference sequence). The chain is built from TRBV20-1 and TRBJ2-7; TRBD2 matches 8 bases. The TCR sequence derives from an adult woman who had mild COVID-19 (a few samples of this study predate the infection). Cell type and time point are not known. The material sequenced was PBMCs or a T cell subset sorted from them (not recorded which). The CDR3 region has the DNA TGCAGTGCGCGGGGGGAAGGCGGGTTAACCTACGAGCAGTACTTC. Its translation is CSARGEGGLTYEQYF.